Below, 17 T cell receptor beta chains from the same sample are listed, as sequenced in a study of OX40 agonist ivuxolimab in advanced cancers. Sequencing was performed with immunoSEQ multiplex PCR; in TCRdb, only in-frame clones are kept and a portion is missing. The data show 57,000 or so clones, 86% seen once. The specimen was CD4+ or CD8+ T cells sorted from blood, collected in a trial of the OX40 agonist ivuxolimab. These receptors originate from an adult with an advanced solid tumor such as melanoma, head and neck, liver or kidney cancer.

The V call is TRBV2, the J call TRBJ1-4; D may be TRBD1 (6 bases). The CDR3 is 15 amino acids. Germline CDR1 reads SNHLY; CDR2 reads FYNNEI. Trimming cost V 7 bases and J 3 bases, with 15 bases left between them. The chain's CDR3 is CASIPSGAPNEKLFF. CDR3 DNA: TGTGCCAGCATTCCTTCAGGGGCTCCTAATGAAAAACTGTTTTTT.

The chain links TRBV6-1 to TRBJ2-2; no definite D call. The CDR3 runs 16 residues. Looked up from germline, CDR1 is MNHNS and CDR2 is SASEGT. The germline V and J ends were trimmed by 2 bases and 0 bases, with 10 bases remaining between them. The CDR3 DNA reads TGTGCCAGCAGTGAAAGAAGGTACCCGAACACCGGGGAGCTGTTTTTT. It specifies CASSERRYPNTGELFF.

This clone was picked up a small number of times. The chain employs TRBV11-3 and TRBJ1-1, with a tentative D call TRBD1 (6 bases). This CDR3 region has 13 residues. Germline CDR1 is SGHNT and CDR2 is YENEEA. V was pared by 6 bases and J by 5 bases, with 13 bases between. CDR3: CASREGQGTEAFF. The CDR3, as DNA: TGTGCCAGCAGGGAGGGGCAGGGGACTGAAGCTTTCTTT.

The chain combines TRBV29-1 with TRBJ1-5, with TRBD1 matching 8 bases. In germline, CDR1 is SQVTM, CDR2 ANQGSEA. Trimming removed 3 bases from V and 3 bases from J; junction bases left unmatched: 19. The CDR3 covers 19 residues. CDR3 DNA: TGCAGCGTTGAGCGCCTCTTATTCCCCCGGGACAGGCCCAATCAGCCCCAGCATTTT. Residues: CSVERLLFPRDRPNQPQHF.

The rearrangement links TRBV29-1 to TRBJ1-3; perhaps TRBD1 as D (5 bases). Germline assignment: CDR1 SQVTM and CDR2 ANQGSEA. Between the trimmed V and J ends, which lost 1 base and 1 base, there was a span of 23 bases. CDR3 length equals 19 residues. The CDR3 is CSVEGEGTGVGLSGNTIYF. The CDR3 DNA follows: TGCAGCGTTGAAGGAGAGGGCACGGGGGTAGGCTTATCTGGAAACACCATATATTTT.

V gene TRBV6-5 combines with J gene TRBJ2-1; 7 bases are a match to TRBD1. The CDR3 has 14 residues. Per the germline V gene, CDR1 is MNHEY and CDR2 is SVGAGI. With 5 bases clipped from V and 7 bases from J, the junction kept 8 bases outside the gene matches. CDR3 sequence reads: CASSKGQPPNEQFF. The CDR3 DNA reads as TGTGCCAGCAGTAAGGGACAGCCACCGAATGAGCAGTTCTTC.

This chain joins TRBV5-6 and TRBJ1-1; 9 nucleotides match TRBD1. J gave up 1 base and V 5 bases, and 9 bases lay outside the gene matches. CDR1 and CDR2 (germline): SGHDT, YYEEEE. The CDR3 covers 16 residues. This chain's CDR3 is CASRIGQGRGNTEAFF. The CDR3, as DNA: TGTGCCAGCAGGATCGGACAGGGGAGGGGGAACACTGAAGCTTTCTTT.

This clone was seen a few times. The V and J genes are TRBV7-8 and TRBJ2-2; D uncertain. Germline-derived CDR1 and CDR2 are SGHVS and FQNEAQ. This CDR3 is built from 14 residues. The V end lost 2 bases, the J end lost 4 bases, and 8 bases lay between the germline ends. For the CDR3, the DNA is TGTGCCAGCAGCTTAAACCGGGCCACCGGGGAGCTGTTTTTT. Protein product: CASSLNRATGELFF.

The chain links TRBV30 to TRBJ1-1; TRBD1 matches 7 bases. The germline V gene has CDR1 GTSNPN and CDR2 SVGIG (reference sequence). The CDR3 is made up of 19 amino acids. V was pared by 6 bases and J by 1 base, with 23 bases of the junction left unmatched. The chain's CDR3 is CACTRRQGPYSPSNTEAFF. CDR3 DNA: TGTGCCTGCACTCGACGACAGGGCCCCTACAGTCCCTCGAACACTGAAGCTTTCTTT.

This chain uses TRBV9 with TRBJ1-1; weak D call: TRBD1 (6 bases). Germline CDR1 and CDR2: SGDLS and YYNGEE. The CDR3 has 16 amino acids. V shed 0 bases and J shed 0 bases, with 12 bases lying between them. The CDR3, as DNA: TGTGCCAGCAGCGTAGGGGGGCGACATCTGAACACTGAAGCTTTCTTT. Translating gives CASSVGGRHLNTEAFF.

CDR3 residues: CASSARQDAYEQYF. The CDR3 DNA sequence: TGTGCCAGCAGTGCGCGACAGGATGCCTACGAGCAGTACTTC. The V and J genes are TRBV6-5 and TRBJ2-7; possible D gene TRBD1, 6 bases. V dropped 5 bases and J dropped 2 bases, with 13 bases sitting between them. Germline V gene data show CDR1 as MNHEY and CDR2 as SVGAGI. The CDR3 totals 14 residues.

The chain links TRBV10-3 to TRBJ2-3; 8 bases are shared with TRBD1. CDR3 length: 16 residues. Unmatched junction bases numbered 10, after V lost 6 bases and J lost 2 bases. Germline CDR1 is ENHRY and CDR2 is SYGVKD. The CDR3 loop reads CAISAGGQTYTDTQYF. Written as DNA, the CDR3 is TGTGCCATCAGCGCAGGGGGCCAAACTTACACAGATACGCAGTATTTT.

The CDR3 region has the DNA TGTGCCAGCAGCTTGGAGGGACAGGGTATAAGGCAGTACTTC. Amino acid sequence: CASSLEGQGIRQYF. The genes are TRBV5-5 and TRBJ2-7, with 9 bases aligning to TRBD1. Germline trimming cut 0 bases from V and 9 bases from J; bases unmatched to any gene: 7. CDR1 SGHKS and CDR2 YYEKEE come from the germline V gene (reference sequence). This CDR3 has 14 amino acids.

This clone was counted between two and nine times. CDR3 DNA: TGCAGTGCTAACGACCCCTCCGAGCAGTTCTTC. Its translation: CSANDPSEQFF. The V gene is TRBV20-1, the J gene TRBJ2-1; D is undetermined. The CDR3 has 11 residues. Germline CDR1 DFQATT, CDR2 SNEGSKA (reference sequence). Trimming took 4 bases from V and 10 from J, leaving 11 bases between them.

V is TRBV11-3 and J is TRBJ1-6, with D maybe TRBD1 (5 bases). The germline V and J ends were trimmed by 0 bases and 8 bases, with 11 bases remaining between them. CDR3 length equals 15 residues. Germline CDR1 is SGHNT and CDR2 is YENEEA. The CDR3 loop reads CASSLDQGVDSPLHF. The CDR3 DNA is TGTGCCAGCAGCTTAGATCAGGGTGTGGATTCACCCCTCCACTTT. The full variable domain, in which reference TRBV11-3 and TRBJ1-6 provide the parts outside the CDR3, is EAGVVQSPRYKIIEKKQPVAFWCNPISGHNTLYWYLQNLGQGPELLIRYENEEAVDDSQLPKDRFSAERLKGVDSTLKIQPAELGDSAVYLCASSLDQGVDSPLHFGNGTRLTVT.

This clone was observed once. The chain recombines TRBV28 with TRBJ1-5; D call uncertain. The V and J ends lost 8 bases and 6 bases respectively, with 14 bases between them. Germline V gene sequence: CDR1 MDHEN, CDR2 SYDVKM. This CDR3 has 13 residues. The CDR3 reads CASDDFAGQPQHF. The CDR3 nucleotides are TGTGCCAGCGATGACTTTGCGGGTCAGCCCCAGCATTTT.

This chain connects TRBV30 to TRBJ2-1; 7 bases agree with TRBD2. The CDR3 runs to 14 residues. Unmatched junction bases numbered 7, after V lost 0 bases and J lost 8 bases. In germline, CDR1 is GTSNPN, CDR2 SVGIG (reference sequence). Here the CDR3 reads CAWSVSRGSDEQFF. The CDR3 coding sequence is TGTGCCTGGAGTGTATCGCGGGGGTCGGATGAGCAGTTCTTC.